The source of this T cell receptor (beta chain) is a study of T cells after yellow fever vaccination. Study background: Any fraction with a low cell number was prepared using SMART-Seq v4 Ultra Low Input.

TCRdb reprocessed the 5' RACE reads with MiXCR, giving one entry per CDR3 protein. This table has approximately 160,000 distinct CDR3 sequences, approximately 10% appearing once. There are 15 residues in the CDR3. J gave up 0 bases and V 5 bases, and 3 bases lay outside the gene matches. The germline V gene has CDR1 SGHTA and CDR2 FQGTGA. Study-wide results and limits: The booster saw the reappearance of most primary-vaccination clones (around 96% CD4, roughly 90% CD8). Abundant bulk-population clonotypes could contaminate the FACS-sorted repertoires. Peaking faster, on day 5 versus 15, the secondary response was nonetheless weaker.

Details on this clonotype: What it binds is not known.

J is TRBJ2-7 and V is TRBV7-3, with TRBD2 matching 11 bases. The input for sequencing was CD8+ T cells sorted from PBMCs, taken 45 days after the yellow fever booster vaccination. The TCR sequence derives from a young man who received the YFV17D yellow fever vaccine. The CDR3 loop is CASSKGLADSYEQYF. DNA of the CDR3: TGTGCCAGCAGCAAGGGACTAGCGGACTCCTACGAGCAGTACTTC.